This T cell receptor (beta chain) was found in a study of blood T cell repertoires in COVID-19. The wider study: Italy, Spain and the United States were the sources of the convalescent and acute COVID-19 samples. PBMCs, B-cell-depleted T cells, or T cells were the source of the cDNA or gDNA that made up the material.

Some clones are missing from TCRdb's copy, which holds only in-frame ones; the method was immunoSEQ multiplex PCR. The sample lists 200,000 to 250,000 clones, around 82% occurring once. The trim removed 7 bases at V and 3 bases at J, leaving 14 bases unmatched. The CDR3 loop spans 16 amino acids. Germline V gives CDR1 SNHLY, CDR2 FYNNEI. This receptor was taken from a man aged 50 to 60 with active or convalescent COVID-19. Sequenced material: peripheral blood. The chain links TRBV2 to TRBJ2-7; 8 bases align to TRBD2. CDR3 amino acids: CASKFRGLAGIYEQYF. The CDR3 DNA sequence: TGTGCCAGCAAATTTCGGGGGTTAGCGGGAATCTACGAGCAGTACTTC.